This is a list of T cell receptor beta chains from one sample in a study of immune evolution from preneoplasia to lung adenocarcinoma. The protocol was immunoSEQ multiplex PCR, while the TCRdb copy is restricted to in-frame clones and leaves out a portion. The sample has 27,000 or so clones, about 76% seen once. Sequencing used FFPE invasive lung adenocarcinoma tissue. The receptors stem from a person aged 55 to 69 with invasive lung adenocarcinoma. Some clones in this sample may be carry-over from other donors' samples. The CDR3 runs from the conserved cysteine through the conserved F or W.

V | CDR3
TRBV30 | CAWSAESGVGEKLFF
TRBV9 | CASSARGGAQYF
TRBV4-2 | CASRTGMQVSTDTQYF
TRBV5-4 | CASSPRPDIGEKLFF
TRBV19 | CASSIVQGGRETQYF
TRBV7-3 | CASSLTGRMGDEQFF
TRBV5-8 | CASQRAGSSYTEAFF
TRBV18 | CASSLGTDVFDEQFF
TRBV7-9 | CASSLGGQGNQPQHF
TRBV5-4 | CASSGTSRPTDTQYF
TRBV7-2 | CASSPGPRQGPTNEKLFF
TRBV28 | CASSSEIYGYTF
TRBV19 | CASSFAGSRTQYF
TRBV7-2 | CASSFYRNTDTQYF
TRBV4-1 | CASSQLTGGTGNQPQHF
TRBV23-1 | CASSQPPGVSSYNEQFF
TRBV7-9 | CASSLVTSGRHEQYF
TRBV28 | CASSLSGDREKLFF
TRBV4-1 | CASSQASGNYNEQFF
TRBV25-1 | CASSDGDTGYNEQFF
TRBV28 | CASSTDLNGGKLFF
TRBV7-9 | CASSPGTSGYLGNEQFF
TRBV9 | CASSARQGHTEAFF
TRBV12-5 | CASGLVKGLSYGYTF
TRBV10-1 | CASSKNRDSGEQYF
TRBV5-1 | CASSPQGGTQYF
TRBV15 | CATSREAYTQYF
TRBV6-1 | CASRGQETNTEAFF